This passage covers 23 T cell receptor beta chains from one sample sequenced in a study of T cell clonality in common variable immunodeficiency. Findings and limits, study-wide: Fewer deletions and N-nucleotide insertions were reportedly seen in common variable immunodeficiency TCR beta sequences.

The antigens these receptors bind are not known. Data came from immunoSEQ multiplex PCR; TCRdb stores just in-frame clones and leaves some out. Observed are 15,000 to 20,000 clones, no singletons, with the top ten taking approximately 15%. Sequencing was performed on peripheral blood mononuclear cells. Receptor source: a human donor with common variable immunodeficiency.

This clone was observed at least ten times. The CDR3 end falls 3 residues outside the read, so it is completed with the germline J gene. The chain is built from TRBV19 and TRBJ1-1, with D possibly being TRBD1 (6 bases). V shed 4 bases and J shed 2 bases, with 20 bases lying between them. In germline, CDR1 is LNHDA, CDR2 SQIVND (reference sequence). This CDR3 contains 17 residues. The CDR3 bases that were read are TGTGCCAGTAGTAGGGGGCTGGGTCCAGGGGCCAACACTGAA. This gives the protein CASSRGLGPGANTE. The full CDR3 is CASSRGLGPGANTEAFF.

This clone was counted at least ten times. Partial CDR3 DNA: TGTGCCAGCAGTTACGGTACGGGCAATCAGCCC. Its translation: CASSYGTGNQP. The entire CDR3 sequence reads CASSYGTGNQPQHF. The rearrangement links TRBV6-2 or TRBV6-3 to TRBJ1-5; no definite D call. The CDR3 end lies 3 residues beyond the end of the read and is filled in from the germline J gene. Germline CDR1 MNHEY, CDR2 SVGEGT. This CDR3 is 14 amino acids long. Trimming took 2 bases from V and 2 from J, leaving 7 bases between them.

As concerns this clone: Read coverage stops 3 residues before the CDR3 terminus; the germline J gene supplies the remainder. The chain combines TRBV18 with TRBJ2-1, with 7 bases identical to TRBD2. V gave up 0 bases and J gave up 8 bases; unmatched junction bases: 7. The CDR3 loop spans 15 amino acids. The germline CDR1 and CDR2 sequences are KGHSH and LQKENI. The CDR3 sequence: CASSPPVLAKDEQFF. CDR3 DNA, as far as it was read: TGTGCCAGCTCACCACCGGTACTAGCGAAAGATGAG.

Details on this clone: The read ends 3 residues early relative to the CDR3; the germline J gene fills the gap. The rearrangement links TRBV19 to TRBJ2-1; no definite D call. Germline loops: CDR1 LNHDA, CDR2 SQIVND (reference sequence). Between the trimmed V and J ends, which lost 9 bases and 8 bases, there was a span of 17 bases. The CDR3 has 13 residues. The DNA read from the CDR3 is TGTGCCAGCGCTGAGCTTCATGTCGATGAG. The encoded protein is CASAELHVDE. The CDR3 as a whole reads CASAELHVDEQFF.

This clone was seen only a few times. The read terminates 3 residues before the CDR3 end, so the remaining end is supplied by the germline J gene. V is TRBV5-1 and J is TRBJ1-4, with a tentative D call TRBD1 (5 bases). Per germline, CDR1 SGHRS and CDR2 YFSETQ. The V end was cut by 5 bases, the J end by 5 bases, with 13 bases between. The CDR3 runs to 14 residues. This chain's CDR3 is CASSPDSTNEKLFF. CDR3 DNA (partial): TGCGCCAGCAGTCCAGACAGTACGAATGAAAAA.

About this clone itself: The CDR3 end falls 3 residues outside the read, so it is completed with the germline J gene. J is TRBJ2-1 and V is TRBV2; 7 bases are shared with TRBD1. The CDR3 contains 14 residues. The germline V gene encodes CDR1 SNHLY and CDR2 FYNNEI. The J segment lost 3 bases and the V segment lost 4 bases, leaving 3 bases of the junction unmatched. CDR3 protein: CASSGRDSYNEQFF. The covered CDR3 bases are TGTGCCAGCAGTGGCCGGGACAGCTACAATGAG.

This clone has ten or more counts. Read data end 3 residues before the CDR3 end; the end is taken from the germline J gene. The gene calls are TRBV7-2 and TRBJ1-5; 10 nucleotides agree with TRBD1. Trimming removed 3 bases from V and 6 bases from J; junction bases left unmatched: 5. The length of the CDR3 is 15 residues. Germline V lookup: CDR1 SGHTA, CDR2 FQGNSA. This CDR3 reads CASSFDRGLGQPQHF. Incomplete CDR3 DNA: TGTGCCAGCAGCTTCGACAGGGGGCTGGGTCAGCCC. The full variable domain, with the rest looked up from reference TRBV7-2 and TRBJ1-5, is GAGVSQSPSNKVTEKGKDVELRCDPISGHTALYWYRQSLGQGLEFLIYFQGNSAPDKSGLPSDRFSAERTGGSVSTLTIQRTQQEDSAVYLCASSFDRGLGQPQHFGDGTRLSIL.

Comment on this clone: The DNA ends 3 residues before the CDR3 does, and the rest of the CDR3 is filled in from the germline J gene. The chain recombines TRBV20-1 with TRBJ1-6; 7 bases map to TRBD1. The CDR3 contains 14 residues. J lost 4 bases, V lost 2 bases, and 2 bases had no gene match. Germline lookup yields CDR1 DFQATT and CDR2 SNEGSKA (reference sequence). CDR3 amino acids: CSARSGQYNSPLHF. CDR3 DNA, as far as it was read: TGCAGTGCTAGATCGGGACAGTATAATTCACCC.

For this clone: The read terminates 3 residues before the CDR3 end, so the remaining end is supplied by the germline J gene. The rearrangement joins TRBV6-2 or TRBV6-3 to TRBJ2-2, with 7 bases that match TRBD1. This CDR3 is built from 14 residues. Germline V gene lookup returns CDR1 MNHEY and CDR2 SVGEGT. Trimming took 6 bases from V and 5 from J; bases not matched to a gene: 6. The part of the CDR3 DNA that was read is TGTGCCAGCAGACTCATGGGACAGACCGGGGAG. As protein: CASRLMGQTGE. The whole CDR3 protein is CASRLMGQTGELFF.

Turning to this clone: Sequencing ends 3 residues short of the CDR3 end; the germline J gene provides the rest. V is TRBV7-9 and J is TRBJ1-1; the D is unclear. This CDR3 is built from 14 residues. Per the germline V gene, CDR1 is SEHNR and CDR2 is FQNEAQ (reference sequence). V was shortened by 1 base and J by 0 bases, with 6 bases between the two germline ends. This CDR3 reads CASSLERLNTEAFF. The part of the CDR3 DNA that was read is TGTGCCAGCAGCTTAGAGCGCTTGAACACTGAA.

This clone was found many times. The CDR3 is cut off 3 residues early in the read; its end comes from the germline J gene. The rearrangement links TRBV5-1 to TRBJ1-1, with D possibly matching TRBD1 (6 bases). Germline assignment: CDR1 SGHRS and CDR2 YFSETQ. CDR3 length: 14 amino acids. V was clipped by 2 bases and J by 1 base, with 9 bases between them. CDR3 loop: CASSLRGQNTEAFF. The part of the CDR3 DNA that was read is TGCGCCAGCAGCTTAAGGGGACAGAACACTGAA.

There are a few counts of this clone. The read gets to within 3 residues of the CDR3 end, and the germline J gene fills in the rest. The chain uses TRBV7-9 and TRBJ2-1, with 8 bases aligning to TRBD2. The CDR3 contains 15 residues. The V gene's germline CDR1 is SEHNR and CDR2 FQNEAQ (reference sequence). J gave up 8 bases and V 5 bases, and 11 bases lay outside the gene matches. The CDR3 DNA, read in part, is TGTGCCAGCAGCATCTCCGGGACTAGGGTTGATGAG. Its protein product is CASSISGTRVDE. The complete CDR3 reads CASSISGTRVDEQFF.

This clone was counted at least ten times. Sequencing ends 3 residues short of the CDR3 end; the germline J gene provides the rest. The chain combines TRBV5-1 with TRBJ2-6; D may correspond to TRBD1 or TRBD2 (5 bases each). CDR1 is SGHRS and CDR2 is YFSETQ in the germline V gene. The V end lost 0 bases, the J end lost 2 bases, and 9 bases lay between the germline ends. This CDR3 spans 16 amino acids. CDR3 sequence reads: CASSLARGAGANVLTF. The sequenced part of the CDR3 DNA is TGCGCCAGCAGCTTGGCCAGAGGGGCTGGGGCCAACGTC. The variable domain in full, completed from reference TRBV5-1 and TRBJ2-6, reads KAGVTQTPRYLIKTRGQQVTLSCSPISGHRSVSWYQQTPGQGLQFLFEYFSETQRNKGNFPGRFSGRQFSNSRSEMNVSTLELGDSALYLCASSLARGAGANVLTFGAGSRLTVL.

Remarks on this clone: The read halts 3 residues ahead of the CDR3 end, with the missing end drawn from the germline J gene. V is TRBV11-2 and J is TRBJ2-7; maybe TRBD2 (6 bases). This CDR3 is built from 13 residues. Germline V lookup: CDR1 SGHAT, CDR2 FQNNGV. Trimming removed 1 base at V and 5 bases at J, with 9 bases between. CDR3 protein: CASSLALANEQYF. The CDR3 DNA, read in part, is TGTGCCAGCAGCTTAGCCCTAGCGAACGAG.

There are a few counts of this clone. The observed sequence ends 3 residues before the CDR3 terminus, with the missing tail filled in from the germline J gene. The chain has TRBV6-2 or TRBV6-3 and TRBJ2-3; unclear D gene. Trimming removed 6 bases at V and 6 bases at J, with 10 bases between. This CDR3 has 12 amino acids. CDR1 is MNHEY and CDR2 is SVGEGT in the germline V gene. This CDR3 is CASSERVDTQYF. The part of the CDR3 DNA that was read is TGTGCCAGCAGCGAGCGAGTGGATACG.

This clone was picked up a small number of times. The read gets to within 3 residues of the CDR3 end, and the germline J gene fills in the rest. The chain employs TRBV18 and TRBJ2-5, with D hard to call. The germline V gene has CDR1 KGHSH and CDR2 LQKENI. This CDR3 comprises 12 residues. V lost 2 bases to trimming and J lost 4 bases, with 5 bases between them. CDR3 in amino acids: CASSPNIETQYF. The sequenced CDR3 bases are TGTGCCAGCTCACCAAATATAGAGACC.

As regards this clone: The read falls 3 residues short of the CDR3 end, and the missing part is taken from the germline J gene. The gene calls are TRBV18 and TRBJ2-1, with TRBD2 matching 10 bases. This CDR3 contains 16 residues. Germline CDR1 is KGHSH and CDR2 is LQKENI. V lost 5 bases and J lost 4; bases outside the gene matches: 8. CDR3 DNA, as far as it was read: TGTGCCAGCTCATCGCAAGGACTAGCGGCGTACAATGAG. Protein sequence: CASSSQGLAAYNE. The entire CDR3 protein reads CASSSQGLAAYNEQFF.

On this clone: The read is 3 residues too short to cover the CDR3 end, so that end is filled in from the germline J gene. V gene TRBV19 combines with J gene TRBJ1-2; 7 positions agree with TRBD1. CDR3 size: 13 residues. Trimming at V came to 10 bases and at J to 3 bases, leaving 8 bases not matched to a gene. Germline CDR1 reads LNHDA; CDR2 reads SQIVND (reference sequence). CDR3 residues: CATGADRYYGYTF. The sequenced CDR3 bases are TGTGCCACCGGGGCGGACAGGTACTATGGC.

This clone was seen ten or more times. The missing CDR3 end, 3 residues past where the read stops, is filled in from the germline J gene. The J gene is TRBJ1-1, the V gene TRBV5-1; D is unresolved. The CDR3 length is 16 residues. The V end lost 1 base, the J end lost 0 bases, and 13 bases lay between the germline ends. Germline CDR1 reads SGHRS; CDR2 reads YFSETQ. The DNA read from the CDR3 is TGCGCCAGCAGCTTGAGTCAGGACTTTATGAACACTGAA. This encodes CASSLSQDFMNTE. The full CDR3 sequence reads CASSLSQDFMNTEAFF.

Worth noting for this clone: Coverage ceases 3 residues before the CDR3 finishes, and the germline J gene fills in the end. V and J are TRBV5-1 and TRBJ1-5, with 10 bases aligning to TRBD1. V trimming: 2 bases; J trimming: 3 bases; junction bases outside the gene matches: 2. The germline V gene has CDR1 SGHRS and CDR2 YFSETQ. This CDR3 contains 15 residues. The sequenced part of the CDR3 DNA is TGCGCCAGCAGCTTAGGACAGGGGGTCAATCAGCCC. It is translated as CASSLGQGVNQP. The whole CDR3 sequence reads CASSLGQGVNQPQHF.

The CDR3: CASSFGGMPDTQYF. CDR3 bases read: TGTGCCAGCAGCTTTGGGGGGATGCCAGATACG. The J gene is TRBJ2-3, the V gene TRBV7-2; weak D call: TRBD2 (6 bases). The read terminates 3 residues before the CDR3 end, so the remaining end is supplied by the germline J gene. V was shortened by 3 bases and J by 4 bases, with 11 bases between the two germline ends. The germline V gene encodes CDR1 SGHTA and CDR2 FQGNSA. The CDR3 covers 14 residues.

On this clone itself: A much larger clone lies one base from this, so it may be a read error. The read stops 3 residues short of the end of the CDR3; the missing end is completed from the germline J gene. Other nucleotide sequences in the sample specify the same CDR3. V is TRBV6-2 or TRBV6-3 and J is TRBJ2-1; 8 bases are shared with TRBD1. The ends lost 2 bases at V and 6 bases at J; junction bases unmatched: 9. The CDR3 loop spans 16 amino acids. Germline assignment: CDR1 MNHEY and CDR2 SVGEGT. CDR3 DNA, as far as it was read: TGTGCCAGCAGTTACCCCAGGGGGCGTCCCAGCAATGAG. Its protein is CASSYPRGRPSNE. The full-length CDR3 reads as CASSYPRGRPSNEQFF.

As concerns this clone: Coverage ceases 3 residues before the CDR3 finishes, and the germline J gene fills in the end. Other DNA sequences in this specimen translate into the identical CDR3. V and J are TRBV7-9 and TRBJ2-3; D unresolved. This CDR3 is built from 12 residues. CDR1 is SEHNR, CDR2 FQNEAQ, per germline (reference sequence). V dropped 5 bases and J dropped 5 bases, with 8 bases sitting between them. The sequenced CDR3 bases are TGTGCCAGCAGCCCCTCCGGAGATACG. It translates to CASSPSGDT. The whole CDR3 sequence is CASSPSGDTQYF.